The 14 T cell receptor beta chains reported below all come from one sample, sequenced in a study of CD8 T cells in ankylosing spondylitis. TCRdb passed the 5' RACE reads through MiXCR, listing each CDR3 protein once. Among just over 150,000 distinct CDR3 sequences listed, approximately 20% were seen once. Material: blood, either unsorted or a sorted T cell fraction (not recorded which). Receptor source: a male donor with ankylosing spondylitis or in good health (not recorded which).

The V call is TRBV28, the J call TRBJ2-7, with D tentatively TRBD1 (6 bases). Trimming shortened V by 6 bases and J by 6 bases, and 21 bases separated the two germline ends. The CDR3 extends over 15 amino acids. In germline, CDR1 is MDHEN, CDR2 SYDVKM. The CDR3: CASSQNRIRQAEQYF. The CDR3 coding sequence is TGTGCCAGCAGCCAAAACAGGATCCGACAGGCCGAGCAGTACTTC.

The rearrangement joins TRBV2 to TRBJ1-1, with TRBD1 matching 8 bases. Germline V gene lookup returns CDR1 SNHLY and CDR2 FYNNEI. Germline trimming cut 5 bases from V and 0 bases from J; bases unmatched to any gene: 8. The CDR3 consists of 16 residues. Written as DNA, the CDR3 is TGTGCCAGCAGTATAGGGACAGGCCCTTTGAACACTGAAGCTTTCTTT. As protein: CASSIGTGPLNTEAFF.

This clonotype was counted a few times. This chain connects TRBV6-1 to TRBJ2-7, with D uncertain. CDR1 MNHNS and CDR2 SASEGT come from the germline V gene. The CDR3 length is 14 residues. The V and J ends lost 10 bases and 0 bases respectively, with 16 bases between them. DNA for the CDR3: TGTGCCACCCGATTAGGTCTCAGCTCCTACGAGCAGTACTTC. Its translation: CATRLGLSSYEQYF.

This clonotype has just a few counts. J is TRBJ2-1 and V is TRBV20-1; 7 bases line up with TRBD2. The CDR3 loop spans 15 amino acids. The ends lost 6 bases at V and 5 bases at J; junction bases unmatched: 13. CDR1 and CDR2 (germline): DFQATT, SNEGSKA (reference sequence). The CDR3, as DNA: TGCAGTGCAAGGAAAGGGAGGGAGACCGACAATGAGCAGTTCTTC. Translated: CSARKGRETDNEQFF.

This clonotype was observed a few times. The CDR3 DNA reads TGTGCCAGCAGCCCCCTGGGACAGGGGGCGGTGGATACGCAGTATTTT. It specifies CASSPLGQGAVDTQYF. The chain combines TRBV6-1 with TRBJ2-3, with 12 bases matching TRBD1. This CDR3 comprises 16 residues. Per the germline V gene, CDR1 is MNHNS and CDR2 is SASEGT. V was pared by 6 bases and J by 6 bases, with 10 bases of the junction left unmatched.

This clonotype was seen ten or more times. The V and J genes are TRBV18 and TRBJ2-5; no clear D gene. Between the trimmed V and J ends, which lost 1 base and 3 bases, there was a span of 6 bases. The CDR3 sequence is 13 residues long. CDR1 is KGHSH, CDR2 LQKENI, per germline. The CDR3 bases are TGTGCCAGCTCACCACTACCCGAAGAGACCCAGTACTTC. Its translation is CASSPLPEETQYF.

This clonotype was found a few times. The chain has TRBV10-3 and TRBJ1-4; D is ambiguous. CDR3 length: 13 amino acids. Trimming took off 10 bases at V and 8 bases at J, with 17 bases between the two ends. The germline CDR1 and CDR2 sequences are ENHRY and SYGVKD. The CDR3 DNA reads as TGTGCCAGAACGCCGAGGGATGGGGAAAAACTGTTTTTT. It is translated as CARTPRDGEKLFF.

The V and J genes are TRBV10-3 and TRBJ1-5; D unresolved. The CDR3 is made up of 15 amino acids. Germline CDR1 ENHRY, CDR2 SYGVKD. Trimming removed 3 bases from V and 3 bases from J, with 12 bases in between. CDR3 nucleotides: TGTGCCATCAGTGATGCGGCCCCCACCAATCAGCCCCAGCATTTT. Protein product: CAISDAAPTNQPQHF.

This clonotype was seen many times. For the CDR3, the DNA is TGTGCCAGCACTTCATGGGGCAGCTCCTACGAGCAGTACTTC. Its protein is CASTSWGSSYEQYF. The chain has TRBV28 and TRBJ2-7; D perhaps matches TRBD1 (5 bases). This CDR3 comprises 14 residues. The V end lost 7 bases, the J end lost 0 bases, and 13 bases lay between the germline ends. CDR1 MDHEN and CDR2 SYDVKM come from the germline V gene.

V and J are TRBV7-3 and TRBJ2-1, with a possible D match to TRBD2 (6 bases). The CDR3 covers 14 residues. Germline V gene lookup returns CDR1 SGHTA and CDR2 FQGTGA. V was pared by 0 bases and J by 8 bases, with 11 bases between. CDR3 sequence: CASSLTGSLYEQFF. The CDR3 DNA follows: TGTGCCAGCAGCTTAACCGGGAGTCTCTATGAGCAGTTCTTC.

The chain carries TRBV24-1 and TRBJ1-5, with D hard to call. The V end was cut by 5 bases, the J end by 4 bases, with 8 bases between. Germline V CDR1 and CDR2: KGHDR, SFDVKD. This CDR3 contains 13 residues. CDR3 sequence (DNA): TGTGCCACCAGTGCGACGGGTAATCAGCCCCAGCATTTT. It specifies CATSATGNQPQHF.

This clonotype was seen only a few times. The chain links TRBV5-1 to TRBJ2-5; TRBD2 matches 7 bases. The CDR3 runs to 16 residues. Per the germline V gene, CDR1 is SGHRS and CDR2 is YFSETQ. The junction had 11 bases not matched to a gene; V was cut back by 5 bases and J by 1 base. The CDR3 DNA follows: TGCGCCAGCAGACTTGGCGGGACTATCATCCAAGAGACCCAGTACTTC. Translation gives CASRLGGTIIQETQYF.

This clonotype has at least ten counts. The V call is TRBV20-1, the J call TRBJ2-1, with D uncertain. Trimming took off 6 bases at V and 6 bases at J, with 9 bases between the two ends. In germline, CDR1 is DFQATT, CDR2 SNEGSKA (reference sequence). This CDR3 has 11 residues. The CDR3 loop is CSAPHLNEQFF. CDR3 DNA sequence: TGCAGTGCCCCGCATCTCAATGAGCAGTTCTTC.

This clonotype was detected ten times or more. The rearrangement uses TRBV28 and TRBJ2-7; D is unresolved. Deletions cut 10 bases from V and 3 bases from J, with 13 bases between. This CDR3 comprises 12 residues. Germline lookup yields CDR1 MDHEN and CDR2 SYDVKM. The CDR3 nucleotides read TGTGCCACCACCGCGAAGATCTACGAGCAGTACTTC. Amino acid sequence: CATTAKIYEQYF.